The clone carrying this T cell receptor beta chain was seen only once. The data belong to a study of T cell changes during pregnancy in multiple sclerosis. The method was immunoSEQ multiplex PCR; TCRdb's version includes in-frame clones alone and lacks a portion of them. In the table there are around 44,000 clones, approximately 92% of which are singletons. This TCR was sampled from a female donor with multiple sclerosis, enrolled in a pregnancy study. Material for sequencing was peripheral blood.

CDR3 DNA: TGTGCCAGCAGCTTGGCTGTGGGGGACCGCGCTCGGAATGAGCAGTTCTTC. This gives the protein CASSLAVGDRARNEQFF. The J gene is TRBJ2-1, the V gene TRBV5-4, with D tentatively TRBD1 or TRBD2 (5 bases each). The ends were cut back, 0 bases at V and 7 bases at J, with 20 bases in the middle. This CDR3 has 17 residues. Germline CDR1 is SGHNT and CDR2 is YYREEE (reference sequence).